Following are 4 T cell receptor beta chains from one sample sequenced in a study of cytomegalovirus exposure and HLA in healthy donors. 13 Jbeta primers and 60 Vbeta primers were used for the PCR. Generated by immunoSEQ multiplex PCR, the TCRdb table keeps only in-frame clones and is missing some. The sample contains 200,000 to 250,000 clones, approximately 82% of which appear only once. Sample: PBMCs. The origin of the receptors is a woman aged 60-75 years in good health and CMV-seropositive.

In its sample, this clone was seen a few times. The CDR3 region has the DNA TGTGCCAGCAGCTGGGACAGCTACGAGCAGTACTTC. As protein: CASSWDSYEQYF. The rearrangement joins TRBV5-6 to TRBJ2-7, with 7 bases matching TRBD1. The CDR3 consists of 12 residues. Trimming removed 3 bases from V and 3 bases from J; junction bases left unmatched: 0. Germline values: CDR1 SGHDT, CDR2 YYEEEE.

V and J are TRBV5-5 and TRBJ1-1; 7 nucleotides align to TRBD1. Germline V CDR1 and CDR2: SGHKS, YYEKEE (reference sequence). The CDR3 runs to 16 residues. V lost 0 bases and J lost 4; bases outside the gene matches: 9. The CDR3 loop reads CASSLVGGRVGTEAFF. The CDR3 DNA sequence: TGTGCCAGCAGCTTGGTAGGGGGCAGGGTGGGCACTGAAGCTTTCTTT.

This sequence joins TRBV18 and TRBJ2-7; tentative D call: TRBD1 (6 bases). Trimming removed 1 base at V and 7 bases at J, with 11 bases between. The CDR3 is 13 residues long. The germline V gene encodes CDR1 KGHSH and CDR2 LQKENI. CDR3 amino acids: CASSPLQGQEQYF. For the CDR3, the DNA is TGTGCCAGCTCACCACTACAGGGTCAGGAGCAGTACTTC.

The gene calls are TRBV9 and TRBJ2-5; 11 bases align to TRBD2. Trimming cost V 5 bases and J 5 bases; bases outside gene matches: 5. The CDR3 runs to 14 residues. The germline gives CDR1 SGDLS, CDR2 YYNGEE. As DNA, the CDR3 is TGTGCCAGCAGTAGCGGGAGGGCCCGGGAGACCCAGTACTTC. This codes for CASSSGRARETQYF.